This T cell receptor beta chain is drawn from a study of siplizumab effects on memory and regulatory T cells. Broader study findings: Controls showed an average of around 27% Treg-derived mappable alloreactive CD4+ clones, while siplizumab showed under 80%. An assignable naive or memory phenotype was lacking in roughly 75-95% of proliferating CD4+ or CD8+ clones.

The V gene's germline CDR1 is SEHNR and CDR2 FQNEAQ (reference sequence). Trimming cost V 10 bases and J 2 bases, with 12 bases left between them. This CDR3 is built from 13 residues. In the case of this clone: Its antigen is as yet unknown.

Sequenced by immunoSEQ multiplex PCR; TCRdb stores in-frame clones only, minus some. Of around 95,000 clones listed, 94% were seen once; the top ten hold 1% to 1.5%. V is TRBV7-9 and J is TRBJ1-3; D is uncertain. This receptor was identified in a human donor in good health. The sequencing sample was made of non-Treg CD4+ T cells sorted from blood. The CDR3 loop reads CANDRAAGNTIYF. The CDR3 coding sequence is TGTGCCAATGATAGGGCAGCTGGAAACACCATATATTTT.